The present TCR beta chain was sequenced within a study of blood T cell repertoires in COVID-19 (dated by TCRdb to the early 2020s). Background on the whole study: Collaborator samples came from the United States, Italy and Spain and covered acute and convalescent phases of COVID-19. The prospective study material was composed of cDNA or gDNA derived from T cells, B-cell-depleted T cells, or PBMCs. Subjects who had been exposed to COVID-19, were actively infected with it, or had recovered from it provided the deeply sampled blood TCRbeta repertoires that made up the dataset. The repertoires were made available in a free public database intended to serve as a resource for research on the immune response to SARS-CoV-2. Samples were obtained from the ongoing ImmuneRACE study (first 160 participants) and from approximately 1,200 subjects provided by 6 global collaborators. The sample metadata nearly always contained a de-identified subject ID, COVID-19 status, age in years and sex. Where available, HLA class I and class II types were taken from metadata supplied by the sample provider and were not determined by assay-based typing.

TCRbeta CDR3 regions were amplified from genomic DNA using the immunoSEQ Assay, a bias-controlled multiplex PCR. Turning to the authors' computational methods: Within the assay, amplification of reference gene primers was used to estimate how many nucleated cells each sample contained. Sequence reads were collapsed and filtered to measure the absolute abundance of every unique TCRbeta CDR3 rearrangement. Productive Simpson clonality was computed per sample as the square root of Simpson's diversity index over productive rearrangements. TCRdb obtained this table from immuneACCESS and retained in-frame rearrangements with V and J assigned. These tables miss some clones; where compared with another copy, unresolved V genes account for less than half of the shortfall, and the remainder is unexplained. V and J calls and clone size follow that table, whereas D and trimming were derived from the DNA. The sample yields over 200,000 clones; 86% were counted once. The ten largest clones add up to around 10% of the sample.

Paper-wide results and their limitations: The quantity of clinical and demographic metadata differed by source and by participant and was supplied without curation.

The V end loses 4 bases and the J end loses 2 bases, and a stretch of 10 bases separates them. The CDR3 contains 13 residues, cysteine and phenylalanine counted. CDR3 DNA only is kept here, 39 bases in frame from base 1. Taken from the germline V gene (reference sequence), the CDR1 and CDR2 loops are SGHNT and YYREEE. In Seattle, one collaborating source enrolled patients while the infection was active and tracked those patients longitudinally over the course of disease. Each collaborating institution followed its own protocols to collect whole blood in K2EDTA tubes. For TCRbeta analysis, collaborators shipped samples in one of three forms: frozen whole blood, isolated PBMCs, or DNA extracted from either of those sample types. A remark on this clone: Its recognized antigen is unknown. Qualities for individual bases were not recorded, and no much larger clone is one base off.

The V and J genes are TRBV5-4 and TRBJ2-7, with TRBD1 perhaps the D gene, on 6 matching bases. This receptor was obtained from a man aged 45-60 years with COVID-19, enrolled during active disease. Sequencing input: peripheral blood. The nucleotides read TGTGCCAGCAGCAGACAGGAGGCCTACGAGCAGTACTTC. The encoded protein is CASSRQEAYEQYF. Where the CDR3 stops, the reference TRBV5-4 and TRBJ2-7 genes take over; the full variable domain is ETGVTQSPTHLIKTRGQQVTLRCSSQSGHNTVSWYQQALGQGPQFIFQYYREEENGRGNFPPRFSGLQFPNYSSELNVNALELDDSALYLCASSRQEAYEQYFGPGTRLTVT.